This T cell receptor (beta chain) was captured in a study of CD8 T cells in ankylosing spondylitis. Each CDR3 protein gets one entry after TCRdb re-called the 5' RACE reads with MiXCR. Of roughly 220,000 distinct CDR3 sequences detected, 15% to 20% appear once; the ten largest clones hold approximately 40%. Study conclusions and caveats: In ankylosing spondylitis blood, a motif of seven to nine highly homologous TCR beta variants appeared characteristic.

Trimming shortened V by 1 base and J by 4 bases, and 10 bases separated the two germline ends. CDR3 length: 13 amino acids. Per the germline V gene, CDR1 is DFQATT and CDR2 is SNEGSKA (reference sequence). Details on this clonotype: Antigen unknown.

Input material: blood, either unsorted or a sorted T cell fraction (not recorded which). V gene TRBV20-1 combines with J gene TRBJ1-1; D is undetermined. The TCR was taken from a male donor with ankylosing spondylitis. CDR3 region: CSARGEGTTEAFF. Written as DNA, the CDR3 is TGCAGTGCTAGAGGGGAGGGAACCACTGAAGCTTTCTTT.